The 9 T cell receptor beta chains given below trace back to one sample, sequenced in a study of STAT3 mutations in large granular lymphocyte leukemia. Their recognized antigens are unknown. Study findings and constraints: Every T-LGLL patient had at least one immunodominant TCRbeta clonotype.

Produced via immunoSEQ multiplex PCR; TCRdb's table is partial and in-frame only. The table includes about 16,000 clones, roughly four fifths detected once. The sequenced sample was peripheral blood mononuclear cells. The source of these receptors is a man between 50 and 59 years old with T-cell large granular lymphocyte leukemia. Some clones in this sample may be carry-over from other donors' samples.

The CDR3 sequence is CASSLVRDPVYEQYF. As DNA, the CDR3 is TGTGCCAGCAGCTTAGTTCGAGATCCGGTCTACGAGCAGTACTTC. The rearrangement uses TRBV11-1 and TRBJ2-7, with no clear D. Germline CDR1 and CDR2: SGHAT and FQDESV (reference sequence). The CDR3 runs to 15 residues. V lost 1 base, J lost 3 bases, and 13 bases lay in between. Full variable domain (outside the CDR3, taken from reference TRBV11-1 and TRBJ2-7): EAEVAQSPRYKITEKSQAVAFWCDPISGHATLYWYRQILGQGPELLVQFQDESVVDDSQLPKDRFSAERLKGVDSTLKIQPAELGDSAMYLCASSLVRDPVYEQYFGPGTRLTVT.

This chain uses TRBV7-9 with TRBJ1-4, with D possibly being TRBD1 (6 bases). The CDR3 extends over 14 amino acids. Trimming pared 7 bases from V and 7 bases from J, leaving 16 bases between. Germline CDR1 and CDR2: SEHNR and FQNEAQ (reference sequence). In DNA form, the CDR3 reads TGTGCCAGCATCAAACAGGGAGGTGGTGAAAAACTGTTTTTT. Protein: CASIKQGGGEKLFF.

The CDR3 is CASSLDVRDTQYF. The CDR3 DNA follows: TGTGCCAGCAGCTTAGACGTAAGGGATACGCAGTATTTT. V is TRBV11-2 and J is TRBJ2-3; D not resolved. This CDR3 has 13 residues. The V end was cut by 0 bases, the J end by 6 bases, with 7 bases between. The germline gives CDR1 SGHAT, CDR2 FQNNGV. Full variable domain (rest looked up from reference TRBV11-2 and TRBJ2-3): EAGVAQSPRYKIIEKRQSVAFWCNPISGHATLYWYQQILGQGPKLLIQFQNNGVVDDSQLPKDRFSAERLKGVDSTLKIQPAKLEDSAVYLCASSLDVRDTQYFGPGTRLTVL.

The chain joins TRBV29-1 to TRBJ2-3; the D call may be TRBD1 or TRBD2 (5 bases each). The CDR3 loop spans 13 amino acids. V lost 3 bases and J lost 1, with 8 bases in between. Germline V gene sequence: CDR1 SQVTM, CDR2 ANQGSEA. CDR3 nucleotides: TGCAGCGTTGATCAGGGAGGCACAGATACGCAGTATTTT. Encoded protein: CSVDQGGTDTQYF.

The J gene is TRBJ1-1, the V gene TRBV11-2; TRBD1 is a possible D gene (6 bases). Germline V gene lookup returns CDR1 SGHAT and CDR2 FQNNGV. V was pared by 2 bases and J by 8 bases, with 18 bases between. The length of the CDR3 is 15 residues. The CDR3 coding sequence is TGTGCCAGCAGCTTATTTTTAGCAGGGGCTATGGAAGCTTTCTTT. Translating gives CASSLFLAGAMEAFF. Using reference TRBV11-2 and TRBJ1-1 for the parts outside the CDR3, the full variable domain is EAGVAQSPRYKIIEKRQSVAFWCNPISGHATLYWYQQILGQGPKLLIQFQNNGVVDDSQLPKDRFSAERLKGVDSTLKIQPAKLEDSAVYLCASSLFLAGAMEAFFGQGTRLTVV.

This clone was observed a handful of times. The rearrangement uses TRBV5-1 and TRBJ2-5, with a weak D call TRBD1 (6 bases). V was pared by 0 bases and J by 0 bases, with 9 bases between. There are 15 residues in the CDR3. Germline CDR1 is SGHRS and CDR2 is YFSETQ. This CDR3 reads CASSLAWTDQETQYF. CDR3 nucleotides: TGCGCCAGCAGCTTGGCTTGGACAGACCAAGAGACCCAGTACTTC.

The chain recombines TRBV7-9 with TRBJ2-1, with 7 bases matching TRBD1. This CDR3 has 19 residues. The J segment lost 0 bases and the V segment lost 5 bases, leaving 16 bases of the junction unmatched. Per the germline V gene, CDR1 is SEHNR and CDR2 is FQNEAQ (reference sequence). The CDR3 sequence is CASSADRAPYGISYNEQFF. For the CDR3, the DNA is TGTGCCAGCAGCGCCGACAGGGCGCCCTACGGTATCTCCTACAATGAGCAGTTCTTC.

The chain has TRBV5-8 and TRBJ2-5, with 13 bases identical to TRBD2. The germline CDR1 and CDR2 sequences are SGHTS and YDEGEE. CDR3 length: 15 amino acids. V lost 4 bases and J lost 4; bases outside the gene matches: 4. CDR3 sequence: CASSRRTSGGETQYF. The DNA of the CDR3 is TGTGCCAGCAGCCGCCGGACTAGCGGGGGAGAGACCCAGTACTTC. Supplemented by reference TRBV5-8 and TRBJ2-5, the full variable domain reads EAGVTQSPTHLIKTRGQQATLRCSPISGHTSVYWYQQALGLGLQFLLWYDEGEERNRGNFPPRFSGRQFPNYSSELNVNALELEDSALYLCASSRRTSGGETQYFGPGTRLLVL.

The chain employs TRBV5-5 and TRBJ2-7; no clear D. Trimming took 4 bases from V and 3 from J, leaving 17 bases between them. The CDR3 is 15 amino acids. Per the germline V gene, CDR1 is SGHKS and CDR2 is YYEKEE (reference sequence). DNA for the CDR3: TGTGCCAGCAGCACCGGTCCCAATCCCATCTACGAGCAGTACTTC. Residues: CASSTGPNPIYEQYF.